These 31 T cell receptor beta chains came from one sample sequenced in a study of blood T cells in healthy people across ages. A sample-barcoded 5' primer and a J-beta primer mix were used in a second PCR of roughly 6 to 11 cycles. TCRdb ran MiXCR on the 5' RACE reads and lists one entry per CDR3 protein. The sample includes approximately 960,000 distinct CDR3 sequences, about 28% of them seen just once. These same data were also listed under a study on T cells of mothers and their children.

The sequenced sample consisted of blood. Receptor source: a woman in her 40s in good health.

This clonotype was detected many times. The rearrangement links TRBV12-3 or TRBV12-4 to TRBJ2-3; unclear D gene. Trimming left V 2 bases short and J 7 bases short, with 13 bases between. The CDR3 has 14 residues. The CDR3 sequence is CASSLQSAAHTQYF. CDR3 nucleotide sequence: TGTGCCAGCAGTTTACAGTCCGCGGCACATACGCAGTATTTT.

This clonotype was counted a few times. The gene calls are TRBV9 and TRBJ2-7; 8 bases align to TRBD1. The V segment lost 4 bases and the J segment 2 bases; nucleotides outside the gene matches: 8. Germline CDR1 reads SGDLS; CDR2 reads YYNGEE. This CDR3 region has 15 residues. The CDR3 sequence is CASSPRDRLTYEQYF. DNA for the CDR3: TGTGCCAGCAGCCCCCGGGACAGGCTTACCTACGAGCAGTACTTC.

This clonotype has a count of ten or more. This rearrangement joins TRBV4-1 to TRBJ2-5; 8 nucleotides line up with TRBD2. There are 16 residues in the CDR3. Trimming removed 0 bases from V and 11 bases from J; junction bases left unmatched: 14. The germline CDR1 and CDR2 sequences are MGHRA and YSYEKL. CDR3 in DNA: TGCGCCAGCAGCCAAGAGGAAATTAGCGGGGAAACGGAGCAGTACTTC. Its translation is CASSQEEISGETEQYF.

Details on this clonotype: One junction end does not reproduce the germline sequence, and a read error may be involved. This chain connects TRBV11-2 to TRBJ2-3, with a weak D call TRBD2 (7 bases). Germline CDR1 reads SGHAT; CDR2 reads FQNNGV. The CDR3 loop spans 19 amino acids. CDR3 in amino acids: CASSVSSWGGESQGDTRYF. In DNA form, the CDR3 reads TGTGCCAGCAGCGTCTCCTCATGGGGGGGCGAATCTCAGGGAGATACGCGGTATTTT.

The chain links TRBV7-2 to TRBJ2-7, with D tentatively TRBD2 (5 bases). The CDR3 extends over 14 amino acids. V dropped 5 bases and J dropped 3 bases, with 14 bases sitting between them. Germline V gene data show CDR1 as SGHTA and CDR2 as FQGNSA. The chain's CDR3 is CASSGGSGNYEQYF. CDR3 sequence (DNA): TGTGCCAGCAGCGGAGGTTCCGGGAACTACGAGCAGTACTTC.

The chain combines TRBV7-9 with TRBJ2-7; D assignment may be TRBD1 or TRBD2 (6 bases each). The CDR3 contains 13 residues. CDR1 is SEHNR and CDR2 is FQNEAQ in the germline V gene (reference sequence). V was pared by 5 bases and J by 7 bases, with 15 bases between. CDR3 residues: CASSPPGAREQYF. CDR3 nucleotides: TGTGCCAGCAGCCCGCCGGGGGCGCGGGAGCAGTACTTC.

The rearrangement links TRBV7-2 to TRBJ2-5; a weak D match, TRBD2 (5 bases). Germline V CDR1 and CDR2: SGHTA, FQGNSA. The V end was cut by 0 bases, the J end by 4 bases, with 9 bases between. The CDR3 length is 14 residues. The DNA for the CDR3 is TGTGCCAGCAGCTTAGCCTTCCGGGGAGAGACCCAGTACTTC. It yields the protein CASSLAFRGETQYF. Using reference TRBV7-2 and TRBJ2-5 for the parts outside the CDR3, the full variable domain is GAGVSQSPSNKVTEKGKDVELRCDPISGHTALYWYRQSLGQGLEFLIYFQGNSAPDKSGLPSDRFSAERTGGSVSTLTIQRTQQEDSAVYLCASSLAFRGETQYFGPGTRLLVL.

This clonotype showed up many times. CDR3 nucleotide sequence: TGTGCCAGCAGCTGGGACCCCCCCTACGAGCAGTACTTC. Protein: CASSWDPPYEQYF. The rearrangement links TRBV7-2 to TRBJ2-7, with D possibly being TRBD1 or TRBD2 (5 bases each). The CDR3 is made up of 13 amino acids. The V gene lost 4 bases and the J gene lost 2 bases, with 9 bases spanning the gap. Germline CDR1 is SGHTA and CDR2 is FQGNSA.

The sample holds a few counts of this clonotype. The chain uses TRBV12-3 or TRBV12-4 and TRBJ2-4; maybe TRBD1 (6 bases). The V end was cut by 5 bases, the J end by 9 bases, with 11 bases between. CDR3 length equals 12 residues. The CDR3 loop is CASSNSGAIQYF. CDR3 DNA: TGTGCCAGCAGTAACTCAGGGGCCATTCAGTACTTC.

This clonotype has just a few counts. V and J are TRBV7-2 and TRBJ2-5; 9 positions agree with TRBD1. The CDR3 totals 14 residues. Germline lookup yields CDR1 SGHTA and CDR2 FQGNSA. V lost 6 bases, J lost 4 bases, and 6 bases stayed unmatched. The CDR3 is CASRMGQGGETQYF. The CDR3 bases are TGTGCCAGCAGGATGGGACAGGGTGGAGAGACCCAGTACTTC.

The J gene is TRBJ2-5, the V gene TRBV6-5, with TRBD1 as a possible D gene (6 bases). V gave up 8 bases and J gave up 3 bases, with 16 bases separating them. The germline CDR1 and CDR2 sequences are MNHEY and SVGAGI. The CDR3 runs 14 residues. CDR3 DNA: TGTGCCAGCGGGGGCAGTGTCATCGAAGAGACCCAGTACTTC. Translation gives CASGGSVIEETQYF.

This clonotype was seen more than once but under ten times. This rearrangement joins TRBV12-3 or TRBV12-4 to TRBJ2-7, with D hard to call. The CDR3 has 13 amino acids. V lost 4 bases, J lost 4 bases, and 11 bases lay in between. CDR3 DNA: TGTGCCAGCAGTTCTACAGCCCAATACGAGCAGTACTTC. Encoded protein: CASSSTAQYEQYF.

This clonotype was recorded many times. One end of the junction does not line up with germline, which may come from a read error. The chain recombines TRBV7-7 with TRBJ2-5, with D possibly called TRBD1 or TRBD2 (6 bases each). This CDR3 has 14 amino acids. CDR1 and CDR2 (germline): SSHAT, FNYEAQ (reference sequence). Here the CDR3 DNA reads TGTGCTAGCAGCGGTGGGACAAGGCGGGGTGAGCAGTACTTC. The encoded protein is CASSGGTRRGEQYF. Complete variable domain (other parts from reference TRBV7-7 and TRBJ2-5): GAGVSQSPRYKVTKRGQDVTLRCDPISSHATLYWYQQALGQGPEFLTYFNYEAQPDKSGLPSDRFSAERPEGSISTLTIQRTEQRDSAMYRCASSGGTRRGEQYFGPGTRLLVL.

In this sample, this clonotype turned up a few times. The CDR3 nucleotides are TGTGCCAGTACCTGGGGACCCACCTACGAGCAGTACTTC. It translates to CASTWGPTYEQYF. The chain has TRBV19 and TRBJ2-7, with D perhaps TRBD1 or TRBD2 (5 bases each). This CDR3 has 13 amino acids. Germline V gene data show CDR1 as LNHDA and CDR2 as SQIVND (reference sequence). Trimming removed 7 bases from V and 2 bases from J, with 12 bases in between. Combining the CDR3 with reference TRBV19 and TRBJ2-7 gives the whole variable domain DGGITQSPKYLFRKEGQNVTLSCEQNLNHDAMYWYRQDPGQGLRLIYYSQIVNDFQKGDIAEGYSVSREKKESFPLTVTSAQKNPTAFYLCASTWGPTYEQYFGPGTRLTVT.

This clonotype was seen more than once but under ten times. The rearrangement uses TRBV7-2 and TRBJ2-1; 7 bases line up with TRBD1. The CDR3 length is 12 residues. CDR1 and CDR2 (germline): SGHTA, FQGNSA. Losses at the gene ends were 5 bases for V and 12 bases for J; bases not matched to a gene: 7. CDR3 loop: CASSRTGSVQFF. DNA for the CDR3: TGTGCCAGCAGCCGGACAGGCTCGGTGCAGTTCTTC.

The chain carries TRBV7-9 and TRBJ1-2; tentatively, D is TRBD1 (5 bases). V lost 4 bases to trimming and J lost 4 bases, with 19 bases between them. The CDR3 runs 16 residues. Per the germline V gene, CDR1 is SEHNR and CDR2 is FQNEAQ (reference sequence). The CDR3, as DNA: TGTGCCAGCAGCTCCCCCGGCGGGGGTGGTAGCTATGGCTACACCTTC. Residues: CASSSPGGGGSYGYTF.

The V and J genes are TRBV12-3 or TRBV12-4 and TRBJ2-3, with 13 bases aligning to TRBD2. Trimming took 8 bases from V and 3 from J; bases not matched to a gene: 14. The CDR3 is 18 residues long. CDR3 DNA: TGTGCCAGCGGCCAACTAGCGGGGGGGCCGCTGGGGACAGATACGCAGTATTTT. It codes for CASGQLAGGPLGTDTQYF.

The chain employs TRBV7-2 and TRBJ2-5, with 11 bases fitting TRBD2. The CDR3 length is 16 residues. CDR1 SGHTA and CDR2 FQGNSA come from the germline V gene. V dropped 2 bases and J dropped 2; count of bases not matched to a gene: 4. The CDR3 DNA sequence: TGTGCCAGCAGCTTATCGACTAGCGGGGCTCAAGAGACCCAGTACTTC. The encoded protein is CASSLSTSGAQETQYF.

This clonotype was found many times. This chain's CDR3 is CSAREQGNSEQYF. CDR3 in DNA: TGCAGTGCTAGGGAGCAGGGAAATAGCGAGCAGTACTTC. The chain has TRBV20-1 and TRBJ2-7, with D perhaps TRBD1 (5 bases). The germline V and J ends were trimmed by 3 bases and 6 bases, with 15 bases remaining between them. The CDR3 runs to 13 residues. From germline, CDR1 is DFQATT and CDR2 SNEGSKA (reference sequence).

V and J are TRBV20-1 and TRBJ2-7, with D possibly called TRBD1 or TRBD2 (5 bases each). This CDR3 region has 14 residues. V shed 2 bases and J shed 5 bases, with 16 bases lying between them. From germline, CDR1 is DFQATT and CDR2 SNEGSKA (reference sequence). The CDR3 spells CSARSGTQRDEQYF. In DNA form, the CDR3 reads TGCAGTGCTAGATCTGGGACCCAAAGGGACGAGCAGTACTTC.

This clonotype was observed a few times. This chain connects TRBV7-2 to TRBJ1-2; the D gene is possibly TRBD1 (5 bases). CDR3 length equals 14 residues. The germline V gene encodes CDR1 SGHTA and CDR2 FQGNSA. Trimming took off 2 bases at V and 8 bases at J, with 15 bases between the two ends. CDR3: CASSLIRQGGGYTF. The CDR3, as DNA: TGTGCCAGCAGCTTAATCCGGCAGGGAGGAGGCTACACCTTC.

This clonotype was seen repeatedly, ten times or more. The chain combines TRBV10-3 with TRBJ2-1; 7 bases are shared with TRBD1. CDR1 is ENHRY, CDR2 SYGVKD, per germline. There are 12 residues in the CDR3. The ends lost 6 bases at V and 6 bases at J; junction bases unmatched: 2. The CDR3: CAISGTVNEQFF. CDR3 in DNA: TGTGCCATCAGCGGGACAGTCAATGAGCAGTTCTTC.

The chain recombines TRBV6-2 or TRBV6-3 with TRBJ2-1, with 11 bases fitting TRBD2. The length of the CDR3 is 16 residues. Losses at the gene ends were 5 bases for V and 7 bases for J; bases not matched to a gene: 10. Germline CDR1 MNHEY, CDR2 SVGEGT. DNA of the CDR3: TGTGCCAGCAGTCGCCGTCCGATAGCGGGAGGGAATGAGCAGTTCTTC. Translating it yields CASSRRPIAGGNEQFF.

This clonotype was picked up a small number of times. This rearrangement joins TRBV28 to TRBJ2-5, with TRBD1 matching 8 bases. V lost 7 bases, J lost 5 bases, and 9 bases stayed unmatched. From germline, CDR1 is MDHEN and CDR2 SYDVKM. The CDR3 length is 14 residues. The CDR3 DNA follows: TGTGCCAGCACACTGGACAGGGTAGTCGAGACCCAGTACTTC. Its translation: CASTLDRVVETQYF. Variable domain in full (rest from reference TRBV28 and TRBJ2-5): DVKVTQSSRYLVKRTGEKVFLECVQDMDHENMFWYRQDPGLGLRLIYFSYDVKMKEKGDIPEGYSVSREKKERFSLILESASTNQTSMYLCASTLDRVVETQYFGPGTRLLVL.

This clonotype was counted a few times. The chain combines TRBV5-1 with TRBJ2-3; D is possibly TRBD1 (5 bases). V was clipped by 3 bases and J by 2 bases, with 10 bases between them. This CDR3 region has 14 residues. Germline V gene sequence: CDR1 SGHRS, CDR2 YFSETQ. CDR3 bases: TGCGCCAGCAGCTGGGGCGGAGCCACAGATACGCAGTATTTT. This sequence encodes CASSWGGATDTQYF.

This chain joins TRBV7-2 and TRBJ2-1; D unclear. Germline CDR1 reads SGHTA; CDR2 reads FQGNSA. This CDR3 is built from 14 residues. V shed 1 base and J shed 10 bases, with 14 bases lying between them. In nucleotides, the CDR3 is TGTGCCAGCAGCTTAGATTGGGGTCAGGAGGAGCAGTTCTTC. This gives the protein CASSLDWGQEEQFF.

On this clonotype: A much larger clone differs by one base, so this may be a read error. The CDR3 sequence: CATSNWDSRGETQFF. Written as DNA, the CDR3 is TGTGCCACCAGCAATTGGGACAGTCGTGGAGAGACCCAGTTCTTC. The genes are TRBV15 and TRBJ2-5; 7 bases are shared with TRBD1. The assigned J gene may be wrong: the sequence end matches TRBJ2-1 better. Per the germline V gene, CDR1 is LNHNV and CDR2 is YYDKDF (reference sequence). The CDR3 is 15 residues long.

This clonotype was picked up many times. The chain is built from TRBV7-9 and TRBJ2-3; no clear D gene. Germline CDR1 is SEHNR and CDR2 is FQNEAQ (reference sequence). V lost 4 bases, J lost 0 bases, and 14 bases lay in between. The CDR3 has 16 amino acids. CDR3 residues: CASSSQEGYSTDTQYF. The CDR3 DNA follows: TGTGCCAGCAGCTCCCAAGAAGGATACAGCACAGATACGCAGTATTTT.

The J gene is TRBJ1-1, the V gene TRBV4-3; the match to TRBD1 covers 8 bases. Germline values: CDR1 LGHNA, CDR2 YSLEER. V lost 0 bases, J lost 4 bases, and 7 bases stayed unmatched. This CDR3 is built from 16 residues. DNA for the CDR3: TGCGCCAGCAGCCAAGATCTCCTTGACAGGGGCACTGAAGCTTTCTTT. This gives the protein CASSQDLLDRGTEAFF.

This clonotype has a handful of counts. The chain combines TRBV29-1 with TRBJ2-7; D unresolved. The CDR3 covers 15 residues. Germline CDR1 is SQVTM and CDR2 is ANQGSEA. Trimming took off 6 bases at V and 0 bases at J, with 18 bases between the two ends. CDR3 loop: CSVQDTFAASYEQYF. Here the CDR3 DNA reads TGCAGCGTCCAAGACACCTTCGCGGCCTCCTACGAGCAGTACTTC.

At least ten counts were recorded for this clonotype. The chain carries TRBV20-1 and TRBJ2-3; the D gene is possibly TRBD1 (6 bases). V shed 3 bases and J shed 0 bases, with 10 bases lying between them. The CDR3 covers 14 residues. Looked up from germline, CDR1 is DFQATT and CDR2 is SNEGSKA (reference sequence). CDR3 sequence: CSARTDRSTDTQYF. The CDR3 region has the DNA TGCAGTGCTAGGACCGACAGGAGCACAGATACGCAGTATTTT.